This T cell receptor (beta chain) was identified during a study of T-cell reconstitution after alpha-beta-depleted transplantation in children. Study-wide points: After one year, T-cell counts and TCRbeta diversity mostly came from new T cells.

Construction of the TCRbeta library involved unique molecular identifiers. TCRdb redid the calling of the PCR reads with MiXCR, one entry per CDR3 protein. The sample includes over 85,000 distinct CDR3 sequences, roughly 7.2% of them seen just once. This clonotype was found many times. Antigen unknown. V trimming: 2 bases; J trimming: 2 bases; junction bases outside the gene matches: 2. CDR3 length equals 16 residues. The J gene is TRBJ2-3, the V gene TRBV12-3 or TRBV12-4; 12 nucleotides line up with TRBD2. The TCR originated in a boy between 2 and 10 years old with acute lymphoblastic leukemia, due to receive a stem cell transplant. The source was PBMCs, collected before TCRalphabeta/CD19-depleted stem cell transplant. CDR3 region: CASSLSSGGATDTQYF. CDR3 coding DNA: TGTGCCAGCAGTTTATCTAGCGGGGGGGCCACAGATACGCAGTATTTT.